These 23 T cell receptor beta chains were all obtained from the same sample, sequenced in a study of persistence of HIV-infected CD4 T cells. Nonspecific anti-CD3/anti-CD28 bead stimulation represents the broad CD4+ T cell repertoire. Sorting of responding CD4+ T cells relied on upregulated CD40 ligand together with CD69. Sequencing used immunoSEQ version 4 in survey mode. Generated by immunoSEQ multiplex PCR, the TCRdb table keeps only in-frame clones and is missing some. The table lists 37,000 or so clones, roughly 87% of them singletons. The antigens these receptors bind are not known. Specimen: CD4+ T cells sorted from PBMCs after roughly 17-hour stimulation, collected from a patient who received antiretroviral therapy. These receptors originate from an adult man with HIV who was CMV-seropositive.

The genes are TRBV19 and TRBJ1-1; no firm D call. Germline V gives CDR1 LNHDA, CDR2 SQIVND (reference sequence). Trimming removed 2 bases at V and 8 bases at J, with 9 bases between. The CDR3 runs 12 residues. CDR3 DNA sequence: TGTGCCAGTAGTATACCGCTAACCGAAGCTTTCTTT. It encodes CASSIPLTEAFF.

In this sample, this clone turned up once. The chain's CDR3 is CASSLYRMNTEAFF. CDR3 DNA: TGTGCCAGCAGTCTTTACAGGATGAACACTGAAGCTTTCTTT. The chain joins TRBV27 to TRBJ1-1; weak D call: TRBD1 (5 bases). Germline values: CDR1 MNHEY, CDR2 SMNVEV (reference sequence). There are 14 residues in the CDR3. The V gene lost 5 bases and the J gene lost 0 bases, with 10 bases spanning the gap.

The chain employs TRBV6-2 or TRBV6-3 and TRBJ1-3; 9 nucleotides align to TRBD1. The junction had 1 base not matched to a gene; V was cut back by 0 bases and J by 4 bases. The germline V gene encodes CDR1 MNHEY and CDR2 SVGEGT. The CDR3 consists of 15 residues. The CDR3: CASSYSTGGGNTIYF. DNA of the CDR3: TGTGCCAGCAGTTACTCGACAGGGGGAGGAAACACCATATATTTT.

This chain links TRBV4-1 with TRBJ1-1; D gene ambiguous. The CDR3 has 16 amino acids. V gave up 4 bases and J gave up 0 bases, with 15 bases separating them. In germline, CDR1 is MGHRA, CDR2 YSYEKL. This CDR3 reads CASSRLKNLMNTEAFF. CDR3 in DNA: TGCGCCAGCAGCCGCCTCAAGAACCTCATGAACACTGAAGCTTTCTTT.

The rearrangement uses TRBV6-4 and TRBJ2-5; 9 bases map to TRBD1. The V gene end was trimmed by 2 bases and the J gene end by 4 bases; junction bases not matched to a gene: 5. CDR1 is MRHNA, CDR2 SNTAGT, per germline. This CDR3 region has 15 residues. The CDR3 protein is CASSDRGQGRETQYF. In DNA, the CDR3 is TGTGCCAGCAGTGACCGGGGACAGGGACGAGAGACCCAGTACTTC.

CDR3 sequence: CASSQGPRGDYGYTF. The CDR3 DNA reads TGTGCCAGCAGCCAAGGCCCACGCGGAGACTATGGCTACACCTTC. The chain employs TRBV3-1 (or the pseudogene TRBV3-2) and TRBJ1-2; D is uncertain. The CDR3 runs to 15 residues. V was clipped by 1 base and J by 3 bases, with 12 bases between them. Looked up from germline, CDR1 is LGHDT and CDR2 is YNNKEL (reference sequence).

The gene calls are TRBV19 and TRBJ2-1, with 9 bases matching TRBD2. The germline V gene has CDR1 LNHDA and CDR2 SQIVND (reference sequence). Trimming removed 6 bases from V and 0 bases from J; junction bases left unmatched: 6. This CDR3 comprises 16 residues. The CDR3 coding sequence is TGTGCCAGTAGGACTAGCGGAGGAAGCTCCTACAATGAGCAGTTCTTC. Its protein product is CASRTSGGSSYNEQFF.

The chain uses TRBV18 and TRBJ2-1, with D possibly matching TRBD1 (5 bases). This CDR3 has 17 amino acids. Germline assignment: CDR1 KGHSH and CDR2 LQKENI. V dropped 0 bases and J dropped 2 bases, with 14 bases sitting between them. CDR3 sequence: CASSPPSGRAPYNEQFF. The CDR3 DNA reads TGTGCCAGCTCACCACCTTCGGGCAGGGCACCCTACAATGAGCAGTTCTTC.

This rearrangement joins TRBV7-6 to TRBJ1-6, with D perhaps matching TRBD1 (5 bases). The germline V and J ends were trimmed by 2 bases and 5 bases, with 7 bases remaining between them. Germline V gene sequence: CDR1 SGHVS, CDR2 FNYEAQ. There are 14 residues in the CDR3. CDR3 sequence reads: CASSLKGDNSPLHF. The CDR3 DNA follows: TGTGCCAGCAGCTTAAAAGGGGATAATTCACCCCTCCACTTT.

J is TRBJ1-5 and V is TRBV7-8; 8 nucleotides line up with TRBD1. The CDR3 extends over 15 amino acids. Germline CDR1 SGHVS, CDR2 FQNEAQ. V lost 5 bases to trimming and J lost 3 bases; unmatched junction nucleotides: 6. CDR3 in DNA: TGTGCCAGCAGCACCCGGACAGGGAACAATCAGCCCCAGCATTTT. Translating gives CASSTRTGNNQPQHF. Using reference TRBV7-8 and TRBJ1-5 for the parts outside the CDR3, the full variable domain is GAGVSQSPRYKVAKRGQDVALRCDPISGHVSLFWYQQALGQGPEFLTYFQNEAQLDKSGLPSDRFFAERPEGSVSTLKIQRTQQEDSAVYLCASSTRTGNNQPQHFGDGTRLSIL.

This chain connects TRBV5-1 to TRBJ1-3; a possible D gene is TRBD1 (6 bases). Trimming cost V 5 bases and J 3 bases, with 9 bases left between them. The germline CDR1 and CDR2 sequences are SGHRS and YFSETQ. This CDR3 contains 13 residues. Here the CDR3 DNA reads TGCGCCAGCAGGGAACAGGGTGGAAACACCATATATTTT. This translates into CASREQGGNTIYF.

This chain connects TRBV6-2 or TRBV6-3 to TRBJ1-2; D is perhaps TRBD1 (5 bases). With 4 bases removed from V and 4 bases from J, the gap between germline ends came to 13 bases. The CDR3 is 14 amino acids. Germline loops: CDR1 MNHEY, CDR2 SVGEGT. The CDR3 loop is CASSSQRGGYGYTF. For the CDR3, the DNA is TGTGCCAGCAGTTCACAAAGGGGAGGCTATGGCTACACCTTC.

The CDR3 reads CASSGWSASGANVLTF. CDR3 DNA sequence: TGTGCCAGCAGCGGGTGGTCAGCCTCTGGGGCCAACGTCCTGACTTTC. This chain uses TRBV5-8 with TRBJ2-6, with D unresolved. This CDR3 region has 16 residues. Trimming cost V 4 bases and J 0 bases, with 11 bases left between them. CDR1 SGHTS and CDR2 YDEGEE come from the germline V gene.

The chain has TRBV7-3 and TRBJ1-1; no clear D gene. The CDR3 runs to 13 residues. Germline V gene data show CDR1 as SGHTA and CDR2 as FQGTGA. The ends were cut back, 4 bases at V and 0 bases at J, with 6 bases in the middle. The CDR3 here is CASSSSMNTEAFF. The DNA of the CDR3 is TGTGCCAGCAGCTCGAGTATGAACACTGAAGCTTTCTTT.

The rearrangement links TRBV7-2 to TRBJ1-2, with TRBD1 matching over 8 bases. The V and J ends lost 5 bases and 5 bases, in that order; junction bases with no gene match: 4. CDR3 length: 13 residues. Germline loops: CDR1 SGHTA, CDR2 FQGNSA. CDR3 coding DNA: TGTGCCAGCAGCGAAACAGGGGGATATGGCTACACCTTC. Its translation is CASSETGGYGYTF.

This clone was seen a single time. The V call is TRBV19, the J call TRBJ2-2; TRBD2 matches at 13 bases. This CDR3 has 17 residues. J gave up 4 bases and V 3 bases, and 5 bases lay outside the gene matches. CDR1 is LNHDA and CDR2 is SQIVND in the germline V gene (reference sequence). The CDR3 here is CASSISGLAGFTGELFF. Here the CDR3 DNA reads TGTGCCAGTAGTATTTCGGGACTAGCGGGATTCACCGGGGAGCTGTTTTTT.

This chain joins TRBV19 and TRBJ2-7; a weak D match, TRBD2 (6 bases). V was shortened by 5 bases and J by 1 base, with 18 bases between the two germline ends. Germline V gene lookup returns CDR1 LNHDA and CDR2 SQIVND (reference sequence). CDR3 length: 16 residues. CDR3: CASSLKGGERSYEQYF. CDR3 sequence (DNA): TGTGCCAGTAGTCTCAAGGGCGGGGAAAGGTCCTACGAGCAGTACTTC.

The chain has TRBV18 and TRBJ1-5; D gene unclear. This CDR3 is built from 13 residues. Germline V CDR1 and CDR2: KGHSH, LQKENI. V dropped 3 bases and J dropped 4 bases, with 7 bases sitting between them. The CDR3 here is CASSPEFNQPQHF. CDR3 sequence (DNA): TGTGCCAGCTCACCCGAGTTTAATCAGCCCCAGCATTTT. The whole variable domain, filled in from reference TRBV18 and TRBJ1-5, reads NAGVMQNPRHLVRRRGQEARLRCSPMKGHSHVYWYRQLPEEGLKFMVYLQKENIIDESGMPKERFSAEFPKEGPSILRIQQVVRGDSAAYFCASSPEFNQPQHFGDGTRLSIL.

The chain uses TRBV7-9 and TRBJ1-1, with a weak D call TRBD1 (6 bases). Trimming pared 5 bases from V and 2 bases from J, leaving 12 bases between. Per germline, CDR1 SEHNR and CDR2 FQNEAQ (reference sequence). The CDR3 consists of 14 residues. CDR3 DNA: TGTGCCAGCAGCAAAGGGGGGGGAAACACTGAAGCTTTCTTT. Its translation: CASSKGGGNTEAFF.

The chain combines TRBV6-5 with TRBJ1-1, with a weak D call TRBD1 (6 bases). The CDR3 has 14 residues. Germline assignment: CDR1 MNHEY and CDR2 SVGAGI. The V end lost 6 bases, the J end lost 0 bases, and 11 bases lay between the germline ends. The CDR3 is CASRADRLNTEAFF. The CDR3 DNA reads TGTGCCAGCAGAGCCGACAGGTTGAACACTGAAGCTTTCTTT.

A single count supports this clone. CDR3 region: CASSYSEGPTYEQYF. DNA for the CDR3: TGTGCCAGCAGTTACTCGGAGGGACCCACCTACGAGCAGTACTTC. V is TRBV6-5 and J is TRBJ2-7; weak D call: TRBD2 (6 bases). V was trimmed by 0 bases and J by 2 bases, leaving 11 bases between them. The CDR3 length is 15 residues. Germline CDR1 and CDR2: MNHEY and SVGAGI.

The V gene is TRBV14, the J gene TRBJ2-2, with 9 bases fitting TRBD1. V trimming: 4 bases; J trimming: 1 base; junction bases outside the gene matches: 4. Germline V CDR1 and CDR2: SGHDN, FVKESK. This CDR3 is built from 16 residues. DNA for the CDR3: TGTGCCAGCAGCCCCTGGACAGGGGTGAACACCGGGGAGCTGTTTTTT. It encodes CASSPWTGVNTGELFF.

This clone was detected only once. The gene calls are TRBV7-8 and TRBJ2-7; the D gene is possibly TRBD1 (6 bases). Germline values: CDR1 SGHVS, CDR2 FQNEAQ. V was trimmed by 6 bases and J by 0 bases, leaving 12 bases between them. CDR3 length: 14 amino acids. DNA for the CDR3: TGTGCCAGCAGGCCAGGGGTGAGCTCCTACGAGCAGTACTTC. It yields the protein CASRPGVSSYEQYF.